The 3 T cell receptor beta chains in this list originate from one sample, sequenced in a study of cytomegalovirus exposure and HLA in healthy donors. PCR used 60 Vbeta primers and 13 Jbeta primers. Clones were read by immunoSEQ multiplex PCR, and TCRdb kept only the in-frame ones, dropping some. Among roughly 230,000 clones listed, approximately 91% were seen once. Sequencing was carried out using PBMCs. Source of these receptors: a girl between 2 and 10 years old in good health and CMV-seronegative.

The chain recombines TRBV18 with TRBJ2-7; 9 bases match TRBD2. V lost 0 bases and J lost 1; bases outside the gene matches: 4. The germline V gene encodes CDR1 KGHSH and CDR2 LQKENI. The CDR3 totals 16 residues. The CDR3 is CASSPPVSGGSYEQYF. The CDR3 bases are TGTGCCAGCTCACCACCGGTCAGCGGGGGGTCCTACGAGCAGTACTTC.

The chain links TRBV10-1 to TRBJ1-1; 9 nucleotides line up with TRBD1. With 8 bases clipped from V and 1 base from J, the junction kept 2 bases outside the gene matches. The CDR3 loop spans 13 amino acids. Germline-derived CDR1 and CDR2 are WNHNN and SYGVQD (reference sequence). This chain's CDR3 is CASSGQGNTEAFF. The CDR3 nucleotides read TGCGCCAGCTCGGGACAGGGGAACACTGAAGCTTTCTTT.

The V gene is TRBV13, the J gene TRBJ1-5; perhaps TRBD1 as D (5 bases). The V gene's germline CDR1 is PRHDT and CDR2 FYEKMQ (reference sequence). CDR3 length: 13 residues. The V and J ends lost 5 bases and 5 bases respectively, with 10 bases between them. DNA of the CDR3: TGTGCCAGCAGCCTTCGGGGGGATCAGCCCCAGCATTTT. Amino acids: CASSLRGDQPQHF.